This entry describes one T cell receptor beta chain. The antigen remains undetermined. The data derive from a study of blood T cells in healthy people across ages. A J-beta primer mix and a sample-barcoded 5' primer were used in a second PCR of roughly 6 to 12 cycles. Each cDNA was tagged by a template-switch adaptor containing 12 random nucleotides. TCRdb reprocessed the 5' RACE reads with MiXCR, giving one entry per CDR3 protein. The sample yields approximately 800,000 distinct CDR3 sequences, roughly 50% seen once. Study results and limitations: The fall in TCR beta diversity per million T cells was roughly linear with age. Calculation of diversity from one million T cells yielded estimates considered to be underestimates.

V was clipped by 5 bases and J by 4 bases, with 14 bases between them. Germline V gene data show CDR1 as SGHTA and CDR2 as FQGTGA. The CDR3 spans 15 residues. This chain uses TRBV7-3 with TRBJ2-2; D might be TRBD1 or TRBD2, each matching 5 bases. The TCR was taken from an elderly man in good health. Input material: blood. The CDR3 spells CASSPRGRVTGELFF. Written as DNA, the CDR3 is TGTGCCAGCAGCCCCCGGGGCAGGGTCACCGGGGAGCTGTTTTTT.